This T cell receptor (beta chain) was recovered during a study of cytomegalovirus exposure and HLA in healthy donors. Looking at the study overall: T cells numbering about 179 million yielded 90 million to 140 million unique TCR beta sequences in an earlier analysis.

Vbeta (60) and Jbeta (13) primers were used in the PCR. TCRdb's copy holds only in-frame clones and misses some; the assay was immunoSEQ multiplex PCR. This table holds about 130,000 clones, more than 65% found once. Trimming at V came to 6 bases and at J to 6 bases, leaving 10 bases not matched to a gene. The CDR3 is 15 residues long. Germline CDR1 reads SGHTA; CDR2 reads FQGNSA. Source material: PBMCs. The rearrangement uses TRBV7-2 and TRBJ1-5; 8 nucleotides line up with TRBD1. This clonotype was obtained from a man between 18 and 29 years old in good health and CMV-seropositive. The CDR3: CASSMARQGAQPQHF. The DNA for the CDR3 is TGTGCCAGCAGTATGGCCAGGCAGGGGGCTCAGCCCCAGCATTTT.